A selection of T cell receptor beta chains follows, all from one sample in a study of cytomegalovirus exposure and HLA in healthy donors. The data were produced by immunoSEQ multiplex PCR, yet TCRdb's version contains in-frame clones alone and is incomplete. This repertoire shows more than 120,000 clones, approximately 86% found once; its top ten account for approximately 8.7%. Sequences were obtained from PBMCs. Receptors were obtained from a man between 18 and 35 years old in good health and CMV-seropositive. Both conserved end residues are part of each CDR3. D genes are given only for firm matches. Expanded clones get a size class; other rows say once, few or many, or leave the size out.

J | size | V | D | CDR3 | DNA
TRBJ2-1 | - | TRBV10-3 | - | CAISERDEQFF | TGTGCCATCAGTGAGCGGGATGAGCAGTTCTTC
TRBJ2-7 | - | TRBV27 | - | CASSLSAVSYEQYF | TGTGCCAGCAGTTTATCGGCGGTTTCCTACGAGCAGTACTTC
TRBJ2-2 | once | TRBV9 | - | CASRGDNPNTGELFF | TGTGCCAGCAGGGGGGACAACCCGAACACCGGGGAGCTGTTTTTT
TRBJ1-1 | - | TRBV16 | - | CASSQQQGATEAFF | TGTGCCAGCAGCCAGCAACAGGGTGCCACTGAAGCTTTCTTT
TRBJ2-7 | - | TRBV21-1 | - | CASSSSSTGLRPWEPSPYEQYF | TGTGCCAGCAGCTCCTCCTCGACAGGGTTACGACCATGGGAGCCCTCTCCCTACGAGCAGTACTTC
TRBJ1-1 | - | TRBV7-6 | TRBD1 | CASSLWTGGNTEAFF | TGTGCCAGCAGCCTCTGGACAGGAGGGAACACTGAAGCTTTCTTT
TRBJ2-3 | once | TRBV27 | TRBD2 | CASSAYSGGAGTDTQYF | TGTGCCAGCAGTGCTTATAGCGGGGGGGCGGGTACAGATACGCAGTATTTT
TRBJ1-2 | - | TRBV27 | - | CASSLDAGNYGYTF | TGTGCCAGCAGTTTGGATGCAGGGAACTATGGCTACACCTTC
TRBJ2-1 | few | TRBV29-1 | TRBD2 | CSVRREEYNEQFF | TGCAGCGTTCGGCGGGAGGAATACAATGAGCAGTTCTTC
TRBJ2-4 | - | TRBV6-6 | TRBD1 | CASSYLLGDSKNIQYF | TGTGCCAGCAGTTACCTACTAGGGGACAGTAAAAACATTCAGTACTTC
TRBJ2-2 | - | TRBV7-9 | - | CASGRSTGELFF | TGTGCCAGCGGGAGAAGTACCGGGGAGCTGTTTTTT
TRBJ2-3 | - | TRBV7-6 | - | CASSPSTDTQYF | TGTGCCAGCAGTCCTAGCACAGATACGCAGTATTTT
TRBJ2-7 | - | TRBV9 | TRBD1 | CASSVTTGGYEQYF | TGTGCCAGCAGCGTAACGACAGGGGGCTACGAGCAGTACTTC
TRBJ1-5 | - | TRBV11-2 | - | CASSSAAGRNQPQHF | TGTGCCAGCAGCTCAGCGGCCGGACGCAATCAGCCCCAGCATTTT
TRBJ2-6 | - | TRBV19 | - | CASREASTGANVLTF | TGTGCCAGTAGAGAAGCGTCAACCGGGGCCAACGTCCTGACTTTC
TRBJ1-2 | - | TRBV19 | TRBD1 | CASSIGGGAHYGYTF | TGTGCCAGTAGTATTGGAGGGGGCGCCCACTATGGCTACACCTTC
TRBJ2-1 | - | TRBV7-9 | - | CATTDGDEQFF | TGTGCCACTACAGACGGGGATGAGCAGTTCTTC
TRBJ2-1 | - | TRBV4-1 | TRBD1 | CASSLRDRTYNEQFF | TGCGCCAGCAGCCTCCGGGACAGAACCTACAATGAGCAGTTCTTC
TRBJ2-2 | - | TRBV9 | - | CASSARSQLAGELFF | TGTGCCAGCAGCGCGAGGTCTCAGCTTGCCGGGGAGCTGTTTTTT
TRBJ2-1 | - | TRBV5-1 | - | CASSWGTTGDEQFF | TGCGCCAGCAGCTGGGGTACCACGGGGGATGAGCAGTTCTTC
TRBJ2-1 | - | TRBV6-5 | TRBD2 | CASSYSWLAGGNEQFF | TGTGCCAGCAGTTACTCATGGCTAGCGGGGGGAAATGAGCAGTTCTTC
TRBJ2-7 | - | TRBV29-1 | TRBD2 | CSVPRGGSNEQYF | TGCAGCGTTCCCCGCGGGGGGAGCAACGAGCAGTACTTC
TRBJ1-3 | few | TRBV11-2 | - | CASSLGLSGNTIYF | TGTGCCAGCAGCTTAGGACTCTCTGGAAACACCATATATTTT
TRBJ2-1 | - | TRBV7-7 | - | CASSLDGGLGNEQFF | TGTGCCAGCAGCTTAGACGGGGGTTTGGGGAATGAGCAGTTCTTC
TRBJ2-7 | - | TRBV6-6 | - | CASSYNKAGALF | TGTGCCAGCAGTTATAATAAGGCAGGGGCTCTTTTC
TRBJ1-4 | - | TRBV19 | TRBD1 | CASSERTGEEKLFF | TGTGCCAGTAGTGAGCGGACAGGGGAAGAAAAACTGTTTTTT
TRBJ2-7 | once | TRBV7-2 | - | CASSLGLPRVSGEQYF | TGTGCCAGCAGCTTAGGACTCCCGCGAGTGTCGGGGGAGCAGTACTTC
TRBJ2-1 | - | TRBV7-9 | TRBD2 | CASSLRLAGAYNEQFF | TGTGCCAGCAGCTTACGGCTAGCGGGGGCATACAATGAGCAGTTCTTC
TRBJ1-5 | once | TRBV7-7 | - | CASSLARGQPQHF | TGTGCCAGCAGCTTAGCTAGGGGCCAGCCCCAGCATTTT
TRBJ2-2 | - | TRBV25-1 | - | CASSAPNTGELFF | TGTGCCAGCAGTGCTCCCAACACCGGGGAGCTGTTTTTT
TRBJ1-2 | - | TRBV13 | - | CASSLNRAHGYTF | TGTGCCAGCAGCTTGAACAGGGCTCATGGCTACACCTTC
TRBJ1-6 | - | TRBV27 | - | CASSSSPGSPLHF | TGTGCCAGCAGTTCTAGCCCTGGTTCACCCCTCCACTTT
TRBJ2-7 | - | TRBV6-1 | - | CASSQTLVEQYF | TGTGCCAGCAGTCAGACACTCGTCGAGCAGTACTTC
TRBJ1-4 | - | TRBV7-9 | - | CATRGVRATNEKLFF | TGTGCCACCCGGGGGGTTCGGGCAACTAATGAAAAACTGTTTTTT
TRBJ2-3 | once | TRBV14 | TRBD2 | CASSPQRGGADTQYF | TGTGCCAGCAGCCCGCAGCGGGGGGGGGCAGATACGCAGTATTTT
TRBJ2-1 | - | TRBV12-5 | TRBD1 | CASGWGDRVRFF | TGTGCTAGTGGTTGGGGCGACAGGGTCCGGTTCTTC
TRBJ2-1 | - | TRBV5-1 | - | CASSLTSGYDEQFF | TGCGCCAGCAGCTTGACGTCAGGGTACGATGAGCAGTTCTTC
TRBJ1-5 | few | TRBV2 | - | CASSEGAGGNQPQHF | TGTGCCAGCAGTGAAGGCGCAGGGGGCAATCAGCCCCAGCATTTT
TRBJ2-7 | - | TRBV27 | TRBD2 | CASSPRGSGGPSSYEQYF | TGTGCCAGCAGTCCACGCGGTAGCGGGGGGCCCTCGTCCTACGAGCAGTACTTC
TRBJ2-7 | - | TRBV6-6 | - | CASSYATLFPYEQYF | TGTGCCAGCAGTTATGCCACTTTATTTCCCTACGAGCAGTACTTC
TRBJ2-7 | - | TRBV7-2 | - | CASSLGGQQYEQYF | TGTGCCAGCAGCTTAGGTGGACAGCAGTACGAGCAGTACTTC
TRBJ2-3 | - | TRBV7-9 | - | CASSLAQLIADTQYF | TGTGCCAGCAGCTTAGCGCAACTAATCGCAGATACGCAGTATTTT
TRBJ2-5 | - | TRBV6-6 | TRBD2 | CASSTGTSGRETQYF | TGTGCCAGCAGCACCGGGACTAGCGGGAGAGAGACCCAGTACTTC
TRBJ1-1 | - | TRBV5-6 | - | CASSSTQMNTEAFF | TGTGCCAGCAGCTCCACACAGATGAACACTGAAGCTTTCTTT
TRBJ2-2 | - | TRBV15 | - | CATSVSSGTGELFF | TGTGCCACCAGCGTTAGCTCCGGCACCGGGGAGCTGTTTTTT
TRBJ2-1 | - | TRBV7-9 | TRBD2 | CASSSTGTSYNEQFF | TGTGCCAGCAGCTCCACCGGGACTAGCTACAATGAGCAGTTCTTC
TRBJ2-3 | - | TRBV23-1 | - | CASSHRDLKSTDTQYF | TGCGCCAGCAGTCACAGGGACTTAAAATCCACAGATACGCAGTATTTT
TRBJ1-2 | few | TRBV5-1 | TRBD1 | CASSLNRGSAYGYTF | TGCGCCAGCAGCTTGAACAGGGGTTCCGCCTATGGCTACACCTTC
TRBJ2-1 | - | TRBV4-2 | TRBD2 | CASSPPTSGNYEQFF | TGTGCCAGCAGCCCTCCGACTAGCGGGAACTATGAGCAGTTCTTC
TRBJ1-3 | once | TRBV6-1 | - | CASRDRNGNTIYF | TGTGCCAGCAGGGACAGAAATGGAAACACCATATATTTT
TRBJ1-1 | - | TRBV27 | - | CASSQVNVNTEAFF | TGTGCCAGCAGTCAGGTCAACGTGAACACTGAAGCTTTCTTT
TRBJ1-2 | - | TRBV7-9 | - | CASSLGFRKNYGYTF | TGTGCCAGCAGCTTAGGTTTCAGGAAAAACTATGGCTACACCTTC
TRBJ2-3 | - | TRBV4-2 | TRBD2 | CASSQSIAGYTDTQYF | TGTGCCAGCAGCCAAAGTATAGCGGGTTATACAGATACGCAGTATTTT